This T cell receptor beta chain stems from a study of lymphopenia after photon versus proton radiotherapy. Here immunoSEQ multiplex PCR was the method, and the copy in TCRdb shows in-frame clones only, minus some. The sample has tens of thousands of clones; roughly 93% are singletons. The CDR3 runs 18 residues. Germline CDR1 reads SGHDT; CDR2 reads YYEEEE. V was pared by 5 bases and J by 2 bases, with 15 bases of the junction left unmatched. In the case of this clone: The antigen is unknown.

General study results and limits: Post-nadir TCR diversity decline inversely tracked overall survival among those who died. After the lymphocyte nadir, photon-treated repertoires showed oligoclonal expansion, especially of CD8+ Temra cells. Proton therapy kept repertoires fairly stable, unlike photons, which gained effector/memory cells.

Sample: peripheral blood, taken from a patient treated with photon-based radiotherapy. This sequence was found in a woman in her 70s with pancreatic cancer. The chain couples TRBV5-6 to TRBJ2-2; 7 bases line up with TRBD2. CDR3 protein: CASSLKREAGLNTGELFF. The CDR3 nucleotides read TGTGCCAGCAGTCTCAAGCGGGAAGCAGGGTTAAACACCGGGGAGCTGTTTTTT. The entire variable domain, with the rest obtained from reference TRBV5-6 and TRBJ2-2, is as follows: DAGVTQSPTHLIKTRGQQVTLRCSPKSGHDTVSWYQQALGQGPQFIFQYYEEEERQRGNFPDRFSGHQFPNYSSELNVNALLLGDSALYLCASSLKREAGLNTGELFFGEGSRLTVL.